This T cell receptor (beta chain) derives from a study of cytomegalovirus exposure and HLA in healthy donors. Deletions cut 5 bases from V and 7 bases from J, with 20 bases between. Germline lookup yields CDR1 SGHVS and CDR2 FQNEAQ. The CDR3 has 15 amino acids. The PCR contained 60 Vbeta and 13 Jbeta primers. Here immunoSEQ multiplex PCR was the method, and the copy in TCRdb shows in-frame clones only, minus some. Counted here are about 200,000 clones, roughly 83% occurring once; the ten biggest clones make up approximately 1.4%. The rearrangement joins TRBV7-8 to TRBJ1-2; D not resolved. The clonotype was recovered from a woman aged 50 to 60 in good health and CMV-seronegative. The material sequenced was PBMCs. The DNA for the CDR3 is TGTGCCAGCAGCGCCGGGAGGTTTGCCCCTCGTGGCTACACCTTC. Residues: CASSAGRFAPRGYTF. The full variable domain, in which reference TRBV7-8 and TRBJ1-2 provide the parts outside the CDR3, is GAGVSQSPRYKVAKRGQDVALRCDPISGHVSLFWYQQALGQGPEFLTYFQNEAQLDKSGLPSDRFFAERPEGSVSTLKIQRTQQEDSAVYLCASSAGRFAPRGYTFGSGTRLTVV.